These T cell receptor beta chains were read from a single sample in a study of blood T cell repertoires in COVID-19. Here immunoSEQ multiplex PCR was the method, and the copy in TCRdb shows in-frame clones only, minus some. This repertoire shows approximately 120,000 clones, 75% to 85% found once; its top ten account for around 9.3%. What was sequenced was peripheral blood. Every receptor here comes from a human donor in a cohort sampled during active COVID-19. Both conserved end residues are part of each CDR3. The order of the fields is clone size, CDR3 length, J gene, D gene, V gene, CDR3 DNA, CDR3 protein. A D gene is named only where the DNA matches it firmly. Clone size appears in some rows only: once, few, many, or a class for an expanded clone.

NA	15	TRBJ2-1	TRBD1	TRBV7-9	TGTGCCAGCAGCCCGCGGGGACAGGAGGGAAATGAGCAGTTCTTC	CASSPRGQEGNEQFF
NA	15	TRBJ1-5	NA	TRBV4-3	TGCGCCAGCAGCCACAACCCGGGGAGCAATCAGCCCCAGCATTTT	CASSHNPGSNQPQHF
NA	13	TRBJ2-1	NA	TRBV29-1	TGCAGCGTTGAAGACCGAGACTTCCCTGAGCAGTTCTTC	CSVEDRDFPEQFF
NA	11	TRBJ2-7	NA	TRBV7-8	TGTGCCAGCAGCCCCGGTATCGAGCAGTACTTC	CASSPGIEQYF
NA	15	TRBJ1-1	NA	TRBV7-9	TGTGCCATACGATCAGGGGCCCGCATGAACACTGAAGCTTTCTTT	CAIRSGARMNTEAFF
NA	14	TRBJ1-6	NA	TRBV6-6	TGTGCCAGCAGAATGGACGGGAATAATTCACCCCTCCACTTT	CASRMDGNNSPLHF
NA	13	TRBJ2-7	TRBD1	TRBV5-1	TGCGCCAGCCATGAACAGGGGGGTTACGAGCAGTACTTC	CASHEQGGYEQYF
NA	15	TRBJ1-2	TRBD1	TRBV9	TGTGCCAGCAGCGCGCAAGGGACAGTCAACTATGGCTACACCTTC	CASSAQGTVNYGYTF
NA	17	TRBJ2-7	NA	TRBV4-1	TGCGCCAGCAGCCAAGGTTTCTCAGAACCTAGATACTACGAGCAGTACTTC	CASSQGFSEPRYYEQYF
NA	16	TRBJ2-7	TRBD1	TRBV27	TGTGCCAGCAGTTTCAATCCGGGACAGATAAACTACGAGCAGTACTTC	CASSFNPGQINYEQYF
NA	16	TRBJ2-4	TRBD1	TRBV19	TGTGCCAGTACCCACCCTCCGGGACAGGGGAAAGACATTCAGTACTTC	CASTHPPGQGKDIQYF
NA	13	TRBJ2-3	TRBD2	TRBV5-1	TGCGCCAGCATGGGGGGGAGGGCCTTGGTGCAGTATTTT	CASMGGRALVQYF
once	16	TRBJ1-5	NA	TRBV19	TGTGCCAGTTCCAGGGGTACAGGGTATAGCAATCAGCCCCAGCATTTT	CASSRGTGYSNQPQHF
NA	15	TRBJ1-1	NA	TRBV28	TGTGCCAGCAGTCCCACGGACATGATGAACACTGAAGCTTTCTTT	CASSPTDMMNTEAFF
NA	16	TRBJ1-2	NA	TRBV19	TGTGCCAGTAGTATGGGAGGGACATTGAGGAACTATGGCTACACCTTC	CASSMGGTLRNYGYTF
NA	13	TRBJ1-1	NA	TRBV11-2	TGTGCCAGCAGCTTAGGTACGGACACTGAAGCTTTCTTT	CASSLGTDTEAFF
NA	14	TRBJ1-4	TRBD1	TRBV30	TGTGCCTGGAGTGTCGGGACAGCGAATGAAAAACTGTTTTTT	CAWSVGTANEKLFF
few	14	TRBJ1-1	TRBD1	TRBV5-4	TGTGCCAGCAGCCCGCCGGACAGGGGAAATGAAGCTTTCTTT	CASSPPDRGNEAFF
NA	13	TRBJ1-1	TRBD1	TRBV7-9	TGTGCCAGCACCGCGGACAGGGCCACTGAAGCTTTCTTT	CASTADRATEAFF
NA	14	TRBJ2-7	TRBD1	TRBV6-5	TGTGCCAGCAGGTCGACAGGGAGCTCCTACGAGCAGTACTTC	CASRSTGSSYEQYF
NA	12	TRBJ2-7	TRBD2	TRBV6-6	TGTGCCAGCACCCATCTGGGGGAGGGTATGTACTTC	CASTHLGEGMYF
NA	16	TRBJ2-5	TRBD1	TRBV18	TGTGCCAGCTCTCTGGACGGGACAGGGGGTGTTAAGACCCAGTACTTC	CASSLDGTGGVKTQYF
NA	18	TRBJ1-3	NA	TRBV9	TGTGCCAGCAGCGTAGCTTTGGCGGGGGCTTACGGTGGAAACACCATATATTTT	CASSVALAGAYGGNTIYF
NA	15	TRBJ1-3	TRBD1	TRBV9	TGTGCCAGCAGCGCGGGACAGCTCTCTGGAAACACCATATATTTT	CASSAGQLSGNTIYF
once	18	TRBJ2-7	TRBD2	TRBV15	TGTGCCACCAGCAGAGATTACGGAGGGCTAGCGGCCTCCTACGAGCAGTACTTC	CATSRDYGGLAASYEQYF
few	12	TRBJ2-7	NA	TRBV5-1	TGCGCCAGCAGCTTGGAATCGGACGAGCAGTACTTC	CASSLESDEQYF
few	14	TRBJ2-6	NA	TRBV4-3	TGCGCCAGCAGCCGAAGGGGAGGGGCCAACGTCCTGACTTTC	CASSRRGGANVLTF
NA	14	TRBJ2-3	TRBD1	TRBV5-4	TGTGCCAGCAGCTTGAGGGGGCCTGGAGATACGCAGTATTTT	CASSLRGPGDTQYF
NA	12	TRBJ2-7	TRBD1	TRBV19	TGTGCCAGTAGTCAGGGGGTTGGCGAGCAGTACTTC	CASSQGVGEQYF
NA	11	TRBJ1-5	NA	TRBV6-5	TGTGCCAGCATCGAGGGAGGGCCCCAGCATTTT	CASIEGGPQHF
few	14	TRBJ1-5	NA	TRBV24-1	TGTGCCACCAGTTCCGGGGTCCGAAATCAGCCCCAGCATTTT	CATSSGVRNQPQHF
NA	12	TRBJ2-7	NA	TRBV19	TGTGCCAGTTTGAGCTCCTCCAACGAGCAGTACTTC	CASLSSSNEQYF
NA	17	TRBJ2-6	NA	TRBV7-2	TGTGCCAGCAGCCGGAGGACGGCGTACTCTGGGGCCAACGTCCTGACTTTC	CASSRRTAYSGANVLTF
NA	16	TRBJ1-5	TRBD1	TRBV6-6	TGTGCCAGCAGCCCCCCGGGACAGAGGGATAATCAGCCCCAGCATTTT	CASSPPGQRDNQPQHF
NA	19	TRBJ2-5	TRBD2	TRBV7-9	TGTGCCAGCAGCCGACTAGCGGGGGTGGGGTACCAAGAACAAGAGACCCAGTACTTC	CASSRLAGVGYQEQETQYF
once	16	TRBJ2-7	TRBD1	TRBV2	TGTGCCAGCTATGGACAGGGGGTCCCTGCGTCCTACGAGCAGTACTTC	CASYGQGVPASYEQYF
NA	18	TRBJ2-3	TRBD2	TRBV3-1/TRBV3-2	TGTGCCAGCAGCCGAGATATGGAACGGCGGGGGGACACAGATACGCAGTATTTT	CASSRDMERRGDTDTQYF
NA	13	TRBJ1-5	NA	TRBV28	TGTGCCAGCAGTTACCTCAGGGGTCAGCCCCAGCATTTT	CASSYLRGQPQHF
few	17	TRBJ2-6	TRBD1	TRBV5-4	TGTGCCAGCAACCCCGGGACAGGGGCATCTGGGGCCAACGTCCTGACTTTC	CASNPGTGASGANVLTF
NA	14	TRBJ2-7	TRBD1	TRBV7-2	TGTGCCAGCAGCTCCCAGGGACAGGGAACCGAGCAGTACTTC	CASSSQGQGTEQYF
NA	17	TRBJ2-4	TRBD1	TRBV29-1	TGCAGCGTTGCTTCGGGGGGACAGGGGGCGGTCAAAAACATTCAGTACTTC	CSVASGGQGAVKNIQYF
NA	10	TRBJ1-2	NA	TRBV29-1	TGCAGCGCCGATACCGGTGGCTACACCTTC	CSADTGGYTF
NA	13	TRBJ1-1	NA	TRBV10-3	TGTGCCATCAAGGGAGGGGAAGGCACTGAAGCTTTCTTT	CAIKGGEGTEAFF
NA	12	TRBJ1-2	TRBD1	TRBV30	TGTGCCTGGGATGCAGGGGGGAATGGCTACACCTTC	CAWDAGGNGYTF
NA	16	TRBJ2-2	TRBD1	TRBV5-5	TGTGCCAGCAGCCCACGGACAGGGAAGAACACCGGGGAGCTGTTTTTT	CASSPRTGKNTGELFF
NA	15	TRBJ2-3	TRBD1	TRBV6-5	TGTGCCAGCAGTCCCCAGGGGGCTGAGTTAGATACGCAGTATTTT	CASSPQGAELDTQYF